This T cell receptor (beta chain) was recovered during a study of metastatic and nonmetastatic thyroid tumors. Looked up from germline, CDR1 is SGHDT and CDR2 is YYEEEE. CDR3 length equals 15 residues. V dropped 1 base and J dropped 10; count of bases not matched to a gene: 10. Every patient underwent thyroid surgery untreated. TCRdb re-processed the PCR reads through MiXCR. The sample includes about 4,000 clones, under 40% of them seen just once. The sequence was obtained from a female donor with papillary thyroid cancer or a benign thyroid nodule (not recorded which). Some clones in this sample may be carry-over from other donors' samples. Input material: adjacent normal tissue. J is TRBJ2-1 and V is TRBV5-6; 8 positions agree with TRBD1. This chain's CDR3 is CASSLTTGGLEEQFF. As DNA, the CDR3 is TGTGCCAGCAGCTTGACCACAGGGGGGCTAGAGGAGCAGTTCTTC.